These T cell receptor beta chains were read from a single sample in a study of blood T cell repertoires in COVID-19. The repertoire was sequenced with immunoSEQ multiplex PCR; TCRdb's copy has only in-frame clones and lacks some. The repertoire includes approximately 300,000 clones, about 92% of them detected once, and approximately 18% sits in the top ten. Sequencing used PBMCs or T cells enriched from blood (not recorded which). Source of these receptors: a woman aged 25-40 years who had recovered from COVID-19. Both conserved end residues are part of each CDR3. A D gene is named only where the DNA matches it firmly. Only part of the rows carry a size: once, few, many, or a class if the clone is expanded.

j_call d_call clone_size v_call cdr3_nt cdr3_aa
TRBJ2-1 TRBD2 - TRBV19 TGTGCCAGTAGTACGATACCTGGGGGGGGGCAGTTCTTC CASSTIPGGGQFF
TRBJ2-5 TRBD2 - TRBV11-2 TGTGCCAGCAGTCTAGCGGGAGCGGAGACCCAGTACTTC CASSLAGAETQYF
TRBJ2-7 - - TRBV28 TGTGCCAGCACCCAAGGGCAGGGAAGCTCCTACGAGCAGTACTTC CASTQGQGSSYEQYF
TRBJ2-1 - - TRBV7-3 TGTGCCAGCAGCCTACGAACAGGGAATAATGAGCAGTTCTTC CASSLRTGNNEQFF
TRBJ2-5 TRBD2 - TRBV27 TGTGCCAGCAGTTCCTCGTGGGGTAGCGGGATCTTAGAGACCCAGTACTTC CASSSSWGSGILETQYF
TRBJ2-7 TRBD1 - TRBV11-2 TGTGCCAGCAGCTTAGCGACAGGGTTGCGCGAGCAGTACTTC CASSLATGLREQYF
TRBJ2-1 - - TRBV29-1 TGCAGCGTTGACCGGAGAGAGGTCTACAATGAGCAGTTCTTC CSVDRREVYNEQFF
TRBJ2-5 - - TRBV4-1 TGCGCCAGCAGCCAGCTACAAGAGACCCAGTACTTC CASSQLQETQYF
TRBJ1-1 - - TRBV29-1 TGCAGCGTTGAAGTTACGAGGAACACTGAAGCTTTCTTT CSVEVTRNTEAFF
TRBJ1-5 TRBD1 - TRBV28 TGTGCCAGCAGGGGCACAGGGGGCGGGGAGCCCCAGCATTTT CASRGTGGGEPQHF
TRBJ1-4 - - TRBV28 TGTGCCAGCAGTTTTTTAACCCATGACGGGGGTTATAATGAAAAACTGTTTTTT CASSFLTHDGGYNEKLFF
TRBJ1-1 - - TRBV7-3 TGTGCCAGCAGCGCCCTACAGGGGAACACTGAAGCTTTCTTT CASSALQGNTEAFF
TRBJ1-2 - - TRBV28 TGTGCCAGCAGCTCTATAAACTATGGCTACACCTTC CASSSINYGYTF
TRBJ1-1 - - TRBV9 TGTGCCAGCAGCTCTCGCGCAGGGGAAGTTTACACTGAAGCTTTCTTT CASSSRAGEVYTEAFF
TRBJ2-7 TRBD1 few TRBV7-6 TGTGCCAGCAGCGCCAGTCTCACAGGGGCTTCCTATAGCTCCTACGAGCAGTACTTC CASSASLTGASYSSYEQYF
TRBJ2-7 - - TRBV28 TGTGCCAGCAGTTCGGTGGGGCAGGGTGACGAGCAGTACTTC CASSSVGQGDEQYF
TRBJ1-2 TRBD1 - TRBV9 TGTGCCAGCACAAGAGGGACAGAGAACTATGGCTACACCTTC CASTRGTENYGYTF
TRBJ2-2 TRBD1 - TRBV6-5 TGTGCCAGCAGTCAACAGGGGTCCGGGGAGCTGTTTTTT CASSQQGSGELFF
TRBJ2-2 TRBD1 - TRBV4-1 TGCGCCAGCAGACGGGGACAGGACACCGGGGAGCTGTTTTTT CASRRGQDTGELFF
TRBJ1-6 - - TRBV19 TGTGCCAGCAGGGGTCCCTCCTATAATTCACCCCTCCACTTT CASRGPSYNSPLHF
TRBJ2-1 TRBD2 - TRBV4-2 TGTGCCAGCAGCCAAAACAGCGGGACTTACAATGAGCAGTTCTTC CASSQNSGTYNEQFF
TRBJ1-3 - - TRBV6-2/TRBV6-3 TGTGCCAGCAGGCCTCCACAGGGCTCTGGAAACACCATATATTTT CASRPPQGSGNTIYF
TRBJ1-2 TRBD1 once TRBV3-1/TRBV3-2 TGTGCCAGCAGCCAAGTGACAGGGGGAGGCGGCTACACCTTC CASSQVTGGGGYTF
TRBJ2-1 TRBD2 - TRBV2 TGTGCCAGCAGTGAAGTTGCGGGAGACAATGAGCAGTTCTTC CASSEVAGDNEQFF
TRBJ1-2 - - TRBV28 TGTGCCAGCAGTTTAGATCGGGGGGGGTCATCAGGAGGGACTCTTTATGGCTACACCTTC CASSLDRGGSSGGTLYGYTF